The clone carrying this TCR beta chain occurred once. The antigen is unknown. The sample originates from a study of siplizumab effects on memory and regulatory T cells. Study observations and caveats: There were only a minor fraction of alloreactive clones that mapped to unstimulated subsets. Contribution to the alloresponse seemed major for naive T cells, which also seemed more diverse than memory cells.

From germline, CDR1 is LNHDA and CDR2 SQIVND (reference sequence). Losses at the gene ends were 3 bases for V and 3 bases for J; bases not matched to a gene: 8. The CDR3 spans 16 residues. The data were produced by immunoSEQ multiplex PCR, yet TCRdb's version contains in-frame clones alone and is incomplete. The top ten clones hold roughly 15% of a sample with some 87,000 clones, 75% to 90% of them seen once. This receptor was identified in a human donor in good health. The sequenced sample consisted of CD4+ T cells sorted from blood. This rearrangement joins TRBV19 to TRBJ2-7; 10 bases are a match to TRBD2. CDR3 in DNA: TGTGCCAGTAGTATGGCGCTAGCGGGAGCCTTCTACGAGCAGTACTTC. Translation: CASSMALAGAFYEQYF. The full variable domain, rest sourced from reference TRBV19 and TRBJ2-7, is DGGITQSPKYLFRKEGQNVTLSCEQNLNHDAMYWYRQDPGQGLRLIYYSQIVNDFQKGDIAEGYSVSREKKESFPLTVTSAQKNPTAFYLCASSMALAGAFYEQYFGPGTRLTVT.